The 4 T cell receptor beta chains listed next were all sequenced from one sample in a study of T cells in localized non-small cell lung cancer. The repertoire was sequenced with immunoSEQ multiplex PCR; TCRdb's copy has only in-frame clones and lacks some. The profile shows 70,000 to 80,000 clones, about 88% of them singletons. The sequencing here drew on peripheral blood, taken before any cancer treatment. Receptor source: a woman between 35 and 70 years old with stage I squamous cell lung carcinoma.

This clone showed up just once. J is TRBJ1-2 and V is TRBV19, with 9 bases aligning to TRBD1. This CDR3 has 15 residues. V lost 7 bases, J lost 1 base, and 7 bases stayed unmatched. The germline CDR1 and CDR2 sequences are LNHDA and SQIVND (reference sequence). CDR3 DNA: TGTGCCAGTAAGGGACAGGGATCGGTTAACTATGGCTACACCTTC. Residues: CASKGQGSVNYGYTF.

The CDR3 is CASSLFSAITDTQYF. In DNA, the CDR3 is TGTGCCAGCAGCTTATTTTCAGCCATCACAGATACGCAGTATTTT. The chain couples TRBV7-9 to TRBJ2-3; no clear D gene. V lost 2 bases, J lost 2 bases, and 11 bases lay in between. The CDR3 loop spans 15 amino acids. Looked up from germline, CDR1 is SEHNR and CDR2 is FQNEAQ (reference sequence).

This sequence joins TRBV25-1 and TRBJ2-6; tentative D call: TRBD1 (6 bases). Germline V gene lookup returns CDR1 MGHDK and CDR2 SYGVNS. The CDR3 has 15 amino acids. V was trimmed by 7 bases and J by 0 bases, leaving 10 bases between them. CDR3 nucleotides: TGTGCCAGCATGTTAGGGGGCTCTGGGGCCAACGTCCTGACTTTC. It encodes CASMLGGSGANVLTF.

The chain has TRBV5-1 and TRBJ2-3; 8 bases are a match to TRBD2. Per germline, CDR1 SGHRS and CDR2 YFSETQ. This CDR3 is built from 15 residues. The V gene end was trimmed by 4 bases and the J gene end by 6 bases; junction bases not matched to a gene: 10. DNA for the CDR3: TGCGCCAGCAGCCTCGAGCGGGGGAAGACGGATACGCAGTATTTT. Translation gives CASSLERGKTDTQYF.